The subject of this entry is one T cell receptor beta chain. V lost 1 base, J lost 0 bases, and 9 bases lay in between. Germline CDR1 is SGHRS and CDR2 is YFSETQ. This CDR3 region has 15 residues. The data were obtained in a study of T cell changes during pregnancy in multiple sclerosis. Produced via immunoSEQ multiplex PCR; TCRdb's table is partial and in-frame only. The table records tens of thousands of clones, about nine tenths of them present only once. The TCR was taken from a female donor with multiple sclerosis, enrolled in a pregnancy study. The chain recombines TRBV5-1 with TRBJ2-3; a weak D match, TRBD2 (6 bases). Sample: peripheral blood, taken in the second trimester of pregnancy. DNA for the CDR3: TGCGCCAGCAGCTTGTGGGCGGGGAGCACAGATACGCAGTATTTT. Protein product: CASSLWAGSTDTQYF.